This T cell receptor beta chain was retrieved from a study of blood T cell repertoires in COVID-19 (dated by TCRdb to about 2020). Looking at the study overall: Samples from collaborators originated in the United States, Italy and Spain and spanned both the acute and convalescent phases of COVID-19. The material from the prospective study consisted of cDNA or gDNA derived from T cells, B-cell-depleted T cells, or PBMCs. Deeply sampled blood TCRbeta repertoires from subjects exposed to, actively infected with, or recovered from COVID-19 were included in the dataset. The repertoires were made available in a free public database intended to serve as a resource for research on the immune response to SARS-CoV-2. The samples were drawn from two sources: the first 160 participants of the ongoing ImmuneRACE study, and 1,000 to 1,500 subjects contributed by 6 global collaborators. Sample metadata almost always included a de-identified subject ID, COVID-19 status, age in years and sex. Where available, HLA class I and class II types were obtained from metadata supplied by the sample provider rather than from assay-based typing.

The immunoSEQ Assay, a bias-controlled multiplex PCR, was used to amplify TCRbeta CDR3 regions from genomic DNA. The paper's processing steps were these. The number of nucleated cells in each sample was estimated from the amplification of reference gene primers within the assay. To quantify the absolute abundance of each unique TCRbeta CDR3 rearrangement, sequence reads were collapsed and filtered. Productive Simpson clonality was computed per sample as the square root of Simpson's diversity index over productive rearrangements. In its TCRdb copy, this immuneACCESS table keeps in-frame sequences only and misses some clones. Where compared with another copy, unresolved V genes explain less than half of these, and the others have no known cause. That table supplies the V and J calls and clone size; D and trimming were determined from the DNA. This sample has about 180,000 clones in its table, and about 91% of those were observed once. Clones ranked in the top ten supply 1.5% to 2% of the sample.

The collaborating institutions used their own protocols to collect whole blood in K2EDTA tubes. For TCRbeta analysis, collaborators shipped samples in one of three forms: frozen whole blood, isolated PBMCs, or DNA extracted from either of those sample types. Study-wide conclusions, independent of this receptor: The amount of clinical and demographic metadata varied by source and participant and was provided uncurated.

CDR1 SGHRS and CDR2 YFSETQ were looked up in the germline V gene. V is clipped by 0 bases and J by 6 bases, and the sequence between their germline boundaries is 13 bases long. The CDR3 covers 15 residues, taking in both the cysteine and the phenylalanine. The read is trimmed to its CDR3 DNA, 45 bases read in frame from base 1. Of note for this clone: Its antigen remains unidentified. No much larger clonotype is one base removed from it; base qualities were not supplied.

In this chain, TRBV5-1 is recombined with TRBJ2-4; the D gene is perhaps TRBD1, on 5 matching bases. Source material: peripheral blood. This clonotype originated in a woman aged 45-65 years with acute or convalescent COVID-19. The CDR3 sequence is CASSLDTDNLNIQYF. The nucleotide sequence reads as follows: TGCGCCAGCAGCTTGGATACGGACAATTTAAACATTCAGTACTTC.